A selection of T cell receptor beta chains follows, all from one sample in a study of T cells after yellow fever vaccination. TCRdb reprocessed the 5' RACE reads via MiXCR and lists one record per CDR3 protein. The repertoire holds approximately 250,000 distinct CDR3 sequences, roughly 5.6% seen once, with about 3.5% in the top ten. The sequencing here drew on CD4+ T cells sorted from PBMCs, taken on the day of the yellow fever booster vaccination. The receptor set was obtained from a man aged 18 to 29 who received the YFV17D yellow fever vaccine. The CDR3 runs from the conserved cysteine through the conserved F or W. D genes are given only for firm matches. Rows give clone size only sometimes, using once, few, many, or a class for an expanded clone.

J	size	D	V	CDR3	DNA
TRBJ2-5	.	TRBD2	TRBV12-3/TRBV12-4	CASSLSSGGSQETQYF	TGTGCCAGCAGTCTATCTAGCGGGGGGTCCCAAGAGACCCAGTACTTC
TRBJ2-2	.	.	TRBV5-6	CASSFFTAGELFF	TGTGCCAGCAGCTTTTTCACCGCCGGGGAGCTGTTTTTT
TRBJ2-3	many	.	TRBV20-1	CSARDSLTDTQYF	TGCAGCGCCCGGGACTCCCTCACAGATACGCAGTATTTT
TRBJ2-3	many	TRBD2	TRBV29-1	CSVERAGGASDTQYF	TGCAGCGTTGAAAGGGCCGGGGGGGCATCTGATACGCAGTATTTT
TRBJ1-5	few	.	TRBV12-3/TRBV12-4	CASSPTGGWNQPQHF	TGTGCCAGCAGTCCGACAGGTGGGTGGAATCAGCCCCAGCATTTT
TRBJ2-5	few	TRBD2	TRBV7-2	CASSLSLAGGQETQYF	TGTGCCAGCAGCTTAAGCCTAGCGGGGGGCCAAGAGACCCAGTACTTC
TRBJ1-1	.	TRBD1	TRBV29-1	CSAPGTGNTEAFF	TGCAGCGCCCCCGGGACAGGGAACACTGAAGCTTTCTTT
TRBJ2-3	many	TRBD2	TRBV5-1	CASSREGTDTQYF	TGCGCCAGCAGCCGGGAGGGCACAGATACGCAGTATTTT
TRBJ1-1	many	.	TRBV5-5	CASSLLGTPAAGTEAFF	TGTGCCAGCAGCTTGCTAGGGACTCCAGCTGCCGGCACTGAAGCTTTCTTT
TRBJ2-1	few	.	TRBV5-1	CASSPTIISYNEQFF	TGCGCCAGCAGCCCAACGATCATCTCCTACAATGAGCAGTTCTTC
TRBJ2-1	few	TRBD2	TRBV28	CASSLRSQLAGFLNEQFF	TGTGCCAGCAGTTTACGAAGTCAATTAGCGGGGTTCCTCAATGAGCAGTTCTTC
TRBJ2-1	.	.	TRBV20-1	CSARPFNERQFF	TGCAGTGCTAGGCCATTCAATGAGCGGCAGTTCTTC
TRBJ2-1	.	.	TRBV7-2	CASSLAGTYYNEQFF	TGTGCCAGCAGCTTAGCAGGGACATACTACAATGAGCAGTTCTTC
TRBJ1-1	.	.	TRBV12-3/TRBV12-4	CASSLMGVNTEAFF	TGTGCCAGCAGTTTAATGGGGGTGAACACTGAAGCTTTCTTT
TRBJ2-3	many	TRBD2	TRBV5-1	CASSFSGGTDTQYF	TGCGCCAGCAGCTTTAGCGGGGGAACAGATACGCAGTATTTT
TRBJ2-3	many	TRBD2	TRBV7-8	CASSFTAGAASTDTQYF	TGTGCCAGCAGCTTTACAGCGGGGGCAGCTAGCACAGATACGCAGTATTTT
TRBJ1-5	few	.	TRBV19	CASTPTGNQPQHF	TGTGCCAGTACCCCGACAGGCAATCAGCCCCAGCATTTT
TRBJ2-3	many	.	TRBV11-2	CASSFAMDTQYF	TGTGCCAGCAGCTTTGCAATGGATACGCAGTATTTT
TRBJ1-2	few	.	TRBV7-2	CASSLASRGPGYTF	TGTGCCAGCAGCTTAGCGAGCCGGGGCCCTGGCTACACCTTC
TRBJ2-6	.	.	TRBV27	CASRPGQFSGANVLTF	TGTGCCAGCAGACCCGGACAGTTCTCTGGGGCCAACGTCCTGACTTTC
TRBJ1-5	few	.	TRBV4-2	CARRPGPGQPQHF	TGTGCCAGACGTCCGGGACCGGGTCAGCCCCAGCATTTT
TRBJ2-5	many	.	TRBV5-1	CASSLGLMGAEGETQYF	TGCGCCAGCAGCTTGGGCCTAATGGGGGCCGAGGGAGAGACCCAGTACTTC
TRBJ2-3	.	.	TRBV5-5	CASSAQGITDTQYF	TGTGCCAGCAGCGCGCAGGGTATCACAGATACGCAGTATTTT
TRBJ2-1	.	TRBD1	TRBV3-1	CASSQETGMSYNEQFF	TGTGCCAGCAGCCAAGAGACAGGGATGTCCTACAATGAGCAGTTCTTC
TRBJ2-1	many	.	TRBV20-1	CIMTAYNEQFF	TGCATTATGACAGCCTACAATGAGCAGTTCTTC
TRBJ2-5	few	.	TRBV29-1	CSVARGGDQQETQYF	TGCAGCGTTGCAAGGGGGGGGGACCAGCAAGAGACCCAGTACTTC
TRBJ1-1	.	TRBD1	TRBV6-5	CASSQGGLMNTEAFF	TGTGCCAGTAGTCAGGGGGGCCTCATGAACACTGAAGCTTTCTTT
TRBJ2-3	.	.	TRBV3-1	CASSDRWPTDTQYF	TGTGCCAGCAGCGACCGGTGGCCAACAGATACGCAGTATTTT
TRBJ2-1	many	.	TRBV5-8	CASSLARGGEQFF	TGTGCCAGCAGCTTGGCCAGAGGGGGTGAGCAGTTCTTC
TRBJ2-1	.	.	TRBV7-8	CASSPNLGRATSAKQFF	TGTGCCAGCAGCCCCAACCTTGGACGGGCCACCTCGGCTAAGCAGTTCTTC
TRBJ2-3	many	TRBD2	TRBV5-1	CASRAGATDTQYF	TGCGCCAGCAGAGCGGGGGCCACAGATACGCAGTATTTT
TRBJ1-1	few	.	TRBV7-9	CASSFESGTEAFF	TGTGCCAGCAGCTTCGAGTCCGGCACTGAAGCTTTCTTT
TRBJ1-2	few	.	TRBV5-1	CASSLVGDSVGGYTF	TGCGCCAGCAGCTTGGTAGGAGATTCGGTCGGGGGCTACACCTTC
TRBJ1-5	.	TRBD1	TRBV5-1	CASSFGTENQPQHF	TGCGCCAGCAGCTTCGGGACAGAAAATCAGCCCCAGCATTTT